This TCR beta chain derives from a study of CD8+ T cells in alopecia areata. Isolated RNA was reverse transcribed into cDNA used as the sequencing template. The data were produced by immunoSEQ multiplex PCR, yet TCRdb's version contains in-frame clones alone and is incomplete. Of about 110,000 clones in the sample, under 65% were seen once. Patients with alopecia areata provided lesional scalp punch biopsies as well as peripheral blood. Sorting separated CD4+ and CD8+ T cells out of PBMCs. In this sample, this clone turned up a few times. The antigen remains undetermined. Study-wide results and caveats: Relative to normal scalp, lesional scalp, especially alopecia totalis/universalis, showed higher clonality. Scalp data also include sequences from resident alphabeta T cells of normal skin.

The CDR3 runs to 16 residues. V shed 3 bases, J shed 0 bases, and the junction held 4 bases outside the gene matches. Germline V CDR1 and CDR2: MGHRA, YSYEKL. The clonotype was recovered from a human donor with alopecia areata. Sequenced input: NKG2D-low CD8+ T cells sorted from blood. The chain employs TRBV4-1 and TRBJ2-7; 11 bases are shared with TRBD2. CDR3 in amino acids: CASSHLAGGPSYEQYF. CDR3 in DNA: TGCGCCAGCAGCCACTTAGCGGGAGGGCCCTCCTACGAGCAGTACTTC.